This T cell receptor beta chain was obtained from a study of Graves' ophthalmopathy and Graves' hyperthyroidism. Germline V lookup: CDR1 SGHVS, CDR2 FQNEAQ. CDR3 length equals 17 residues. V was pared by 5 bases and J by 1 base, with 17 bases between. Whole-study results and caveats: Most thyroid clonotypes expanded beyond 0.001 frequency were also found in blood.

RNA transcripts were the source from which TCR beta CDR3 regions were amplified. HTBI-primed first-round RT-PCR preceded second-round multiplex PCR. TCRdb redid the calling of the multiplex PCR reads with MiXCR, one entry per CDR3 protein. The profile covers about 160,000 distinct CDR3 sequences, with more than 30% appearing a single time and under 6.5% taken by the ten largest. This clonotype was seen ten or more times. The antigen is undetermined. The chain combines TRBV7-8 with TRBJ2-2, with a possible D match to TRBD2 (5 bases). The receptor comes from a woman between 40 and 50 years old with Graves' ophthalmopathy. Sequenced material: peripheral blood. CDR3 protein: CASSLQPLAGNTGELFF. In nucleotides, the CDR3 is TGTGCCAGCAGCCTCCAGCCCCTAGCTGGGAACACCGGGGAGCTGTTTTTT.